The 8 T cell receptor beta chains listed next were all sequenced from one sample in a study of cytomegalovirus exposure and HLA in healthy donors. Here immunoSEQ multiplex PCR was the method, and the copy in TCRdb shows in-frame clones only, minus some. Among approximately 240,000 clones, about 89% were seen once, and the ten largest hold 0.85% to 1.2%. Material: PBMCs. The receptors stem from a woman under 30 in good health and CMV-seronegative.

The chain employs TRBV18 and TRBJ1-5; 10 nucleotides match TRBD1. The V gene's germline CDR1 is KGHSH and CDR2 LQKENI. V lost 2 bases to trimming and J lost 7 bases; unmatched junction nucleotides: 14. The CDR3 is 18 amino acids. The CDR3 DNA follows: TGTGCCAGCTCACCATTCCGCCCGGGACAGGGGAATAACCAGCCCCAGCATTTT. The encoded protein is CASSPFRPGQGNNQPQHF.

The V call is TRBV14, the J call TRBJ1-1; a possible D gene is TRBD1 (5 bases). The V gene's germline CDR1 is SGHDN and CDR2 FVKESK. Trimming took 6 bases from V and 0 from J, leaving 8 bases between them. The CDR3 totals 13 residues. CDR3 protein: CASREGLNTEAFF. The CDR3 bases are TGTGCCAGCAGGGAGGGGTTGAACACTGAAGCTTTCTTT. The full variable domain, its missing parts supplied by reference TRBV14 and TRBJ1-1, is EAGVTQFPSHSVIEKGQTVTLRCDPISGHDNLYWYRRVMGKEIKFLLHFVKESKQDESGMPNNRFLAERTGGTYSTLKVQPAELEDSGVYFCASREGLNTEAFFGQGTRLTVV.

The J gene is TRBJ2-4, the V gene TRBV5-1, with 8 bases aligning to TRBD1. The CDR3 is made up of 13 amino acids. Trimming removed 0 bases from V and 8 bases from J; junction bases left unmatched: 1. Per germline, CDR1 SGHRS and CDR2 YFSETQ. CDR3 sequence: CASSLETGDIQYF. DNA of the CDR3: TGCGCCAGCAGCTTGGAGACAGGGGACATTCAGTACTTC.

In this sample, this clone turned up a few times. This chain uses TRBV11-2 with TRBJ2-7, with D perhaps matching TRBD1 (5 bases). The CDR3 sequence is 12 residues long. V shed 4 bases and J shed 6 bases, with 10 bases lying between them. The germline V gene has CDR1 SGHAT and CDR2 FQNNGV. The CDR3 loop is CASSSSRVEQYF. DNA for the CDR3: TGTGCCAGCAGCTCCTCCAGGGTCGAGCAGTACTTC.

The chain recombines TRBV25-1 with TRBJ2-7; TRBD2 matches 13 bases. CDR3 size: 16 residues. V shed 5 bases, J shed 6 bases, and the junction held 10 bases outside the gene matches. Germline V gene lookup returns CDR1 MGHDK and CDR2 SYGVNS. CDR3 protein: CASSSRTSGSRSEQYF. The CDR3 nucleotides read TGTGCCAGCAGTTCGCGGACTAGCGGGAGCCGGAGCGAGCAGTACTTC.

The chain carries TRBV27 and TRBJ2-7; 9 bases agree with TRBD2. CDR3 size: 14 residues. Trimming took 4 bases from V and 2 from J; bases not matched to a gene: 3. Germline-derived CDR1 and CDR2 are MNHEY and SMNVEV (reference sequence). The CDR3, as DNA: TGTGCCAGCAGTTCCAGACTAGCGGCCTACGAGCAGTACTTC. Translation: CASSSRLAAYEQYF.

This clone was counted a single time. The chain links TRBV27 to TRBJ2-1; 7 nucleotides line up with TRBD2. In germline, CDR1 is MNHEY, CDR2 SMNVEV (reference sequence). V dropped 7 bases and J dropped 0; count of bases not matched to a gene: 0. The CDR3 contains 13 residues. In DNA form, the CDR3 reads TGTGCCAGCAAGCGGGACTCCTACAATGAGCAGTTCTTC. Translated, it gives CASKRDSYNEQFF.

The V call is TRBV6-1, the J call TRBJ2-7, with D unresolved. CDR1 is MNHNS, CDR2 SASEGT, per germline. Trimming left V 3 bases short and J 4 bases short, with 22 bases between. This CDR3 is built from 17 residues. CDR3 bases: TGTGCCAGCAGTGATTTATCCGGCCCCGGGTATTCGTACGAGCAGTACTTC. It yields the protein CASSDLSGPGYSYEQYF.